This note documents a single T cell receptor beta chain sequence. The antigen is undetermined. The data derive from a study of T cell responses to AZD1222 COVID-19 vaccine. Generated by immunoSEQ multiplex PCR, the TCRdb table keeps only in-frame clones and is missing some. The repertoire has about 110,000 clones, around 92% of them found once; the top ten carry around 6.7%. Deletions cut 5 bases from V and 0 bases from J, with 4 bases between. CDR1 is MDHEN and CDR2 is SYDVKM in the germline V gene. The CDR3 runs to 12 residues. Study-level findings and limits: CD4 TCRs linked to vaccination spanned spike, dominating at 160-218 and 743-854. The donor cohort was predominantly white British with a female majority, and clonal diversity may have been underestimated. Only a handful of people who got AZD1222 tested seropositive at baseline. Spike-specific TCR breadth rose after two AZD1222 doses, and depth rose as well.

The input for sequencing was peripheral blood, taken on day 0 of AZD1222 vaccination. This chain uses TRBV28 with TRBJ1-1; no reliable D call. This clonotype was sampled from an adult in good health. The CDR3 loop is CASSALNTEAFF. CDR3 bases: TGTGCCAGCAGTGCCCTGAACACTGAAGCTTTCTTT.